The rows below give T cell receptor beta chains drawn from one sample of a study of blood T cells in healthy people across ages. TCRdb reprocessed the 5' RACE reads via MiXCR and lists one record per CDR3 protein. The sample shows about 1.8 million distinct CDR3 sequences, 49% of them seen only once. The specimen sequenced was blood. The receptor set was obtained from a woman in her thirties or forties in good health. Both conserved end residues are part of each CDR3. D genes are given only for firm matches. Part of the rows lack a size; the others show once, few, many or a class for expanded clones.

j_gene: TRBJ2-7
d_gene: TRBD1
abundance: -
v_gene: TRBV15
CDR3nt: TGTGCCACCAGCAGAGGATTAGGACAGGGCGAGGACTACGAGCAGTACTTC
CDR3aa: CATSRGLGQGEDYEQYF

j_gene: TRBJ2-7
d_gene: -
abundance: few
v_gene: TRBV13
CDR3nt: TGTGCCAGCAGCTCAAGGACATCCCCTTACGAGCAGTACTTC
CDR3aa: CASSSRTSPYEQYF

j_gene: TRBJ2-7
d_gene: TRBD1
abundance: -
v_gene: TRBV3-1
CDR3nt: TGTGCCAGCAGCCAAGGGCGCAGGGGACAGGGATACAATGAGCAGTACTTC
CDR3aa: CASSQGRRGQGYNEQYF

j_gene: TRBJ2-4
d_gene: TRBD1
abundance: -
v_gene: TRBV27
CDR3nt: TGTGCCAGCTTGACGAACAGGGGGGTGAACATTCAGTACTTC
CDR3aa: CASLTNRGVNIQYF

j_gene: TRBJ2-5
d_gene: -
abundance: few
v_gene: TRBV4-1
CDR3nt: TGCGCCAGCAGCCTCTTGCTGGGGGCAGAGACCCAGTACTTC
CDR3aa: CASSLLLGAETQYF

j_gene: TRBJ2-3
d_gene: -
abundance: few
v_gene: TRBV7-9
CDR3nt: TGTGCCAGCAGCTTAGGACAGCTACACAACCCTGGCACAGATACGCAGTATTTT
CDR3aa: CASSLGQLHNPGTDTQYF

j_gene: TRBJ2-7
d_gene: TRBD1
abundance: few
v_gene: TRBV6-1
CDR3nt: TGTGCCAGTATATACGACAGGGAAGTGGTGTACGAGCAGTACTTC
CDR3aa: CASIYDREVVYEQYF

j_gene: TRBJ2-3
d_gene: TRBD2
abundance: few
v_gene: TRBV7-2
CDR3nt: TGTGCCAGCAGCTTTGCCTCACTAGCGGGGGGCAAGTATTTT
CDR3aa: CASSFASLAGGKYF

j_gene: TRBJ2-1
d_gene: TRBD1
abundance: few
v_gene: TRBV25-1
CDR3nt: TGTGCCAGCAGTTCCCGGGACAGGCCTCCCCACAATGAGCAGTTCTTC
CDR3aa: CASSSRDRPPHNEQFF

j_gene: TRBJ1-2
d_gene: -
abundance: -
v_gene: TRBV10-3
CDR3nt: TGTGCCATCAGTGCCAGCTATGGCTACACCTTC
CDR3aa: CAISASYGYTF

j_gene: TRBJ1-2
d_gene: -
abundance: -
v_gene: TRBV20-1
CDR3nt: TGCAGTGCTAGGACGGGTCCAGGTGGGGGCGGAGTTTATGGCTACACCTTC
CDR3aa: CSARTGPGGGGVYGYTF

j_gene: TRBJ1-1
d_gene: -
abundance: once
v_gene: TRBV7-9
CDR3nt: TGTGCCAGCACCGCGGGACACTTAATGAACACTGAAGCTTTCTTT
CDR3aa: CASTAGHLMNTEAFF

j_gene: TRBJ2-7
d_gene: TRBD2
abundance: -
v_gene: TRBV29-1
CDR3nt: TGCAGCGTTGAAGGAGTAGCGGGGACCCAGAGCTCCTACAATGAGCAGTACTTC
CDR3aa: CSVEGVAGTQSSYNEQYF

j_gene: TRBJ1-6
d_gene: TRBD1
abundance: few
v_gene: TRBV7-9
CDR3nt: TGTGCCAGCAGCGGACAGGGGGACAATTCACCCCTCCACTTT
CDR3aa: CASSGQGDNSPLHF

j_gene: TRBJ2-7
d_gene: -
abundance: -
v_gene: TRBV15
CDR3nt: TGTGCCACCAGCAGAGAGAGGGCATCCTGGCGCGAGCAGTACTTC
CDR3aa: CATSRERASWREQYF

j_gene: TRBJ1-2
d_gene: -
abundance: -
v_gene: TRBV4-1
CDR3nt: TGCGCCAGCAGCCAAGAAGCTAGGGGTCGTGGCTACACCTTC
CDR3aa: CASSQEARGRGYTF

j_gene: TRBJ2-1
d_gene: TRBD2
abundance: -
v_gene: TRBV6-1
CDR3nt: TGTGTCAGCAGTGTCCTAGCGGGGTTCAATGAGCAGTTCTTC
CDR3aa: CVSSVLAGFNEQFF

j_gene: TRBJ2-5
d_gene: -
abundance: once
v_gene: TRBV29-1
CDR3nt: TGCAGCGTCTCTAGGGGGGGGAGCCACGAGACCCAGTACTTC
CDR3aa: CSVSRGGSHETQYF

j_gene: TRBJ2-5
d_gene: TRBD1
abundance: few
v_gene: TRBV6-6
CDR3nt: TGTGCCAGCAGTTACGACAGGGGTTCCCAGTACTTC
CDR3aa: CASSYDRGSQYF

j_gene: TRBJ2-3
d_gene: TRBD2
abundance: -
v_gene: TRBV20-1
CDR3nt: TGCAGTGCTCGACTCCCGACTAGCGGGGACACAGATACGCAGTATTTT
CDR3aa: CSARLPTSGDTDTQYF

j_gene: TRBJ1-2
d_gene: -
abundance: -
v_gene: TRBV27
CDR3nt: TGTGCCAGCAGTTTAGAGGACCCAACCCTCCCTACCTTCTATGGCTACACCTTC
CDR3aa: CASSLEDPTLPTFYGYTF

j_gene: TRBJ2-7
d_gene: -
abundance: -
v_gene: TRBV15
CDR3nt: TGTGCCACGCGGAACAATGAGCAGTACTTC
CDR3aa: CATRNNEQYF

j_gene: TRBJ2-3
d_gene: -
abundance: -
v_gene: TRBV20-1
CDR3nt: TGCAGTGCCCACACCCGAGGGCAGGGTACAGATACGCAGTATTTT
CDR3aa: CSAHTRGQGTDTQYF

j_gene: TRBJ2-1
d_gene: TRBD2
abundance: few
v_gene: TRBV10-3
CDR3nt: TGTGCCATCAGTGAGCCGTGGACTAGCGGGGCCAGTGAGCAGTTCTTC
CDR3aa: CAISEPWTSGASEQFF

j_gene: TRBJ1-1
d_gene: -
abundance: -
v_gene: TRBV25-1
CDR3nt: TGTGCCAGCAGTGATTTTAACACTGAAGCTTTCTTT
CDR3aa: CASSDFNTEAFF

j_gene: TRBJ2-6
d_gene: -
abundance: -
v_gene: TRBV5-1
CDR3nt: TGCGCCAGCAGCTCCCACCGGGGCCGCTCTGGGGCCAACGTCCTGACTTTC
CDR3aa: CASSSHRGRSGANVLTF

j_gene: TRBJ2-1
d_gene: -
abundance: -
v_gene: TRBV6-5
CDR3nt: TGTGCCAGCACCAGACGGGGGGCCGTTTACAATGAGCAGTTCTTC
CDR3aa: CASTRRGAVYNEQFF

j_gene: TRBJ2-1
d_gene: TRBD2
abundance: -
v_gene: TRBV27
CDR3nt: TGTGCCAGCACCTTCGCTAGCGGGGGGCAATCCTACAATGAGCAGTTCTTC
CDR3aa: CASTFASGGQSYNEQFF

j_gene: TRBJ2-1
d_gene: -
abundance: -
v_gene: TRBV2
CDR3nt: TGTGCCAGCAAGGAGGGTGTAGGCAATGAGCAGTTCTTC
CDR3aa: CASKEGVGNEQFF

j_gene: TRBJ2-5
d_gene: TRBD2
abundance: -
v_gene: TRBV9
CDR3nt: TGTGCCAGCAGCGTAGAACCTAGCGGGGGCAAGGGAGGGCAAGAGACCCAGTACTTC
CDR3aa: CASSVEPSGGKGGQETQYF

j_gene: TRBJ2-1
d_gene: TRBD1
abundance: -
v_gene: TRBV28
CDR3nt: TGTGCCAGCAGCCTCCCGCTACAGGGGGCCAATGAGCAGTTCTTC
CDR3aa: CASSLPLQGANEQFF

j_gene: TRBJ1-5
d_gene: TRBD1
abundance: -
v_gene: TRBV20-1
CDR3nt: TGCAGTGCGACAGGGCTTGGGGCTAATCAGCCCCAGCATTTT
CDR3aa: CSATGLGANQPQHF

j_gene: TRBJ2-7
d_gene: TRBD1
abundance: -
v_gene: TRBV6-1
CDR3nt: TGTGCCAGCAGTGGCCGGACAGGGGTCGTCTACGAGCAGTACTTC
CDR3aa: CASSGRTGVVYEQYF

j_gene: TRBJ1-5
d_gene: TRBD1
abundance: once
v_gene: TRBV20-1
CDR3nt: TGCAGTGCCCGACCGACAGGGACACAGCCCCAGCATTTT
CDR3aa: CSARPTGTQPQHF

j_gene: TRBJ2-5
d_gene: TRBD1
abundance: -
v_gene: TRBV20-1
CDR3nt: TGCAGTGGCCGGACAGGGAGCGAGACCCAGTACTTC
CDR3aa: CSGRTGSETQYF

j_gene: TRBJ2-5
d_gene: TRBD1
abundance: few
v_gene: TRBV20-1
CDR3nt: TGCAGTGCTAGAGGGATAGGGGACAGGGGCCAAGAGACCCAGTACTTC
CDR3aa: CSARGIGDRGQETQYF

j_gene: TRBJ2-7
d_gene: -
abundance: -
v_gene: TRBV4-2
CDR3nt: TGTGCCAGCAGCCAAGACCGGAGTCAAATCTCCTACGAGCAGTACTTC
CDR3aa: CASSQDRSQISYEQYF

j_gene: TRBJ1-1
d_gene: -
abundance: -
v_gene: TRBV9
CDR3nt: TGTGCCAGCAGCGTCGGCAGGGTGTACACTGAAGCTTTCTTT
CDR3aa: CASSVGRVYTEAFF

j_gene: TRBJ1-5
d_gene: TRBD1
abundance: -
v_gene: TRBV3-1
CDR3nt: TGTGCCAGCAGTCCCGGGACAGCCCACAATCAGCCCCAGCATTTT
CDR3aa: CASSPGTAHNQPQHF

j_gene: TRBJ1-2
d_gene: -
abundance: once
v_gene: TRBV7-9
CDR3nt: TGTGCCAGCAGTCTACCGTCAGGAACCGACCTGTATGGCTACACCTTC
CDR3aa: CASSLPSGTDLYGYTF

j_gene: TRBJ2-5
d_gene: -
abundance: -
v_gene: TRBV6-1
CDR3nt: TGTGCCTTCAAAAGACGAGGGAAGGAGACCCAGTACTTC
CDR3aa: CAFKRRGKETQYF

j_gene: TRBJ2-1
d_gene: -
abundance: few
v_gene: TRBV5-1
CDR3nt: TGCGCCAGCAGCTTGGTCGGGAAAAGCCCCTACAATGAGCAGTTCTTC
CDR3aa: CASSLVGKSPYNEQFF

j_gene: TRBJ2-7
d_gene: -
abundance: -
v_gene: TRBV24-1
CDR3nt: TGTGCCACCAGTGATTTTGCAGGGCCCGAGCAGTACTTC
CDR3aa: CATSDFAGPEQYF

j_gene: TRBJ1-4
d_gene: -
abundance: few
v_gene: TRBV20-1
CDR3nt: TGCAGTGCTAGAGATCCAGGGCAGGGTTACGAAAAACTGTTTTTT
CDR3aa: CSARDPGQGYEKLFF